This TCR beta chain was identified during a study of neurological immune-mediated disorders. V lost 6 bases, J lost 1 base, and 13 bases lay in between. Germline CDR1 DFQATT, CDR2 SNEGSKA (reference sequence). This CDR3 comprises 13 residues. This clonotype was counted ten times or more. Its antigen is as yet unknown. Every sequencing run drew on 15-18 subjects and yielded over 180 million TCR-beta sequences. TCRdb reprocessed the 5' RACE reads with MiXCR, giving one entry per CDR3 protein. The data hold 95,000 or so distinct CDR3 sequences, with approximately 3.3% observed a single time. Whole-study results and caveats: In HTLV-1-associated myelopathy, TCR clonal expansion was greatest, and in multiple sclerosis it was least, below healthy controls. One related-CDR3 cluster, which may be a signature, held the repertoires of 18 of 34 multiple sclerosis patients after phylogenetic grouping.

V is TRBV20-1 and J is TRBJ2-7; TRBD2 is a possible D gene (5 bases). The sequenced sample consisted of PBMCs. This TCR came from a woman under 30 with multiple sclerosis. The CDR3 reads CSAGESFSYEQYF. CDR3 sequence (DNA): TGCAGTGCCGGGGAGAGTTTTTCCTACGAGCAGTACTTC.